Listed below are T cell receptor beta chains from one sample, sequenced in a study of naive and memory T cell subsets. TCRdb itself ran the UMI-ligation and nested PCR reads through MiXCR, one entry per CDR3 protein. The sample lists 30,000 to 40,000 distinct CDR3 sequences; around 20% were seen once. Material: effector memory CD4+ T cells from blood. These receptors all come from a human donor in good health. CDR3s include the opening cysteine and the closing phenylalanine or tryptophan. A D gene is named only where the DNA matches it firmly. Size is omitted from some rows. Given values are once, few, many or a class for expanded clones.

TRBV4-1	15	TRBJ2-4	few	.	TGCGCCAGCAGCCAAGGAATATGGGAGAATCACATTCAGTACTTC	CASSQGIWENHIQYF
TRBV20-1	15	TRBJ2-5	.	TRBD1	TGCAGTGCTAGGCAAATCTGGACAGGGCAAGAGACCCAGTACTTC	CSARQIWTGQETQYF
TRBV23-1	14	TRBJ2-5	.	.	TGCGCCAGCAGTCTACGGACGGACCAAGAGACCCAGTACTTC	CASSLRTDQETQYF
TRBV29-1	12	TRBJ1-5	many	.	TGCAGCGTTGGGACGGAGTATCAGCCCCAGCATTTT	CSVGTEYQPQHF
TRBV7-9	15	TRBJ2-3	few	TRBD1	TGTGCCAGCAGCCTAGGGGACAGCTCCACAGATACGCAGTATTTT	CASSLGDSSTDTQYF
TRBV29-1	14	TRBJ1-1	.	.	TGCAGCGTTGGTTCAGGGAACATGAACACTGAAGCTTTCTTT	CSVGSGNMNTEAFF
TRBV20-1	13	TRBJ1-1	.	.	TGCAGTGCTAGACTATCAGTCGCGACTGAAGCTTTCTTT	CSARLSVATEAFF
TRBV4-1	16	TRBJ2-7	once	.	TGCGCCAGCAGCCAAGAGGAGGGCCCTACACCCTACGAGCAGTACTTC	CASSQEEGPTPYEQYF
TRBV6-6	14	TRBJ1-1	many	.	TGTGCCAGCAGTTACTCGACGGCGAACACTGAAGCTTTCTTT	CASSYSTANTEAFF
TRBV18	14	TRBJ1-1	few	TRBD1	TGTGCCAGCTCACCCGACAGGGTTATTTCTGAAGCTTTCTTT	CASSPDRVISEAFF
TRBV12-5	16	TRBJ1-5	many	TRBD1	TGTGCTAGTGGTTTGGGGACAGGGCTCGACAATCAGCCCCAGCATTTT	CASGLGTGLDNQPQHF
TRBV28	14	TRBJ1-5	few	.	TGTGCCACCCGTATCCAGGGTGACAATCAGCCCCAGCATTTT	CATRIQGDNQPQHF
TRBV20-1	19	TRBJ2-2	few	TRBD2	TGCAGTGCTAGAGAAGCCACCGGACTAGCGGGAGATGGAACCGGGGAGCTGTTTTTT	CSAREATGLAGDGTGELFF
TRBV30	13	TRBJ2-5	.	TRBD2	TGTGCCAGAGACACGGGACTAGACCGGGCCCAGTACTTC	CARDTGLDRAQYF
TRBV14	15	TRBJ2-3	few	TRBD2	TGTGCCAGCAGCCAGGTGGGGGGGTTCACAGATACGCAGTATTTT	CASSQVGGFTDTQYF
TRBV10-3	12	TRBJ2-7	many	.	TGTGCCATCAGTGATACAGACTACGAGCAGTACTTC	CAISDTDYEQYF
TRBV28	14	TRBJ1-2	many	.	TGTGCCAGCAGTTTACAGGGAATCGGCTATGGCTACACCTTC	CASSLQGIGYGYTF
TRBV28	14	TRBJ1-5	.	.	TGTGCCAGCAACGACCCCGGTAGCAATCAGCCCCAGCATTTT	CASNDPGSNQPQHF
TRBV4-3	13	TRBJ1-2	many	TRBD1	TGCGCCAGCAGCCCCAGGGGGCGCGACGGCTACACCTTC	CASSPRGRDGYTF
TRBV7-6	14	TRBJ1-3	few	.	TGTGCCAGCAGCCCAGGAAGCTCTGGAAACACCATATATTTT	CASSPGSSGNTIYF
TRBV5-1	11	TRBJ2-7	.	.	TGCGCCAGCAGCTTGAGCGACGAGCAGTACTTC	CASSLSDEQYF
TRBV29-1	12	TRBJ1-2	.	TRBD1	TGCAGCGTTGGACAGGGGAGTGGTGGCTACACCTTC	CSVGQGSGGYTF
TRBV27	16	TRBJ2-7	many	TRBD2	TGTGCCAGCGGCCGACTCATGAGCGGGAGAACCCTCGAGCAGTACTTC	CASGRLMSGRTLEQYF
TRBV10-3	11	TRBJ2-1	.	.	TGTGCCATCAGTGTAGGGAATGAGCAGTTCTTC	CAISVGNEQFF
TRBV12-3/TRBV12-4	16	TRBJ2-3	medium-sized	.	TGTGCCAGCAGTCTAAGCGGAGTGGATGGTACAGATACGCAGTATTTT	CASSLSGVDGTDTQYF
TRBV28	14	TRBJ1-1	few	TRBD1	TGTGCCAGCAGCCGGACAGGGGGCTACACTGAAGCTTTCTTT	CASSRTGGYTEAFF
TRBV5-1	16	TRBJ1-3	few	.	TGCGCCAGCAGCGGGCAACAGGGAGGAGGTGGAAACACCATATATTTT	CASSGQQGGGGNTIYF
TRBV28	15	TRBJ2-6	.	.	TGTGCCGCGAGTAGGGGGGGCTCTGGGGCCAACGTCCTGACTTTC	CAASRGGSGANVLTF
TRBV11-2	17	TRBJ2-5	few	TRBD2	TGTGCCAGCAGCTTACAGGGACTAGCGGTAGTTGGGGAGACCCAGTACTTC	CASSLQGLAVVGETQYF
TRBV5-1	14	TRBJ2-5	few	.	TGCGCCAGCAGCTTGCCGGGCCAGGGGAAGACCCAGTACTTC	CASSLPGQGKTQYF
TRBV29-1	15	TRBJ2-1	many	.	TGCAGCGTGGAACCCGGGACTTTATACTCCAATGAGCAGTTCTTC	CSVEPGTLYSNEQFF
TRBV6-5	13	TRBJ1-1	.	TRBD1	TGTGCCAGCGGGCGGACAGGGGTTCCCGAAGCTTTCTTT	CASGRTGVPEAFF
TRBV28	13	TRBJ2-1	few	TRBD2	TGTGCCAGCAGTAGGGCGGGAGTAGGTGAGCAGTTCTTC	CASSRAGVGEQFF
TRBV6-2/TRBV6-3	16	TRBJ2-7	.	.	TGTGCCAGCAGTTATATCGGTGGGGCAGAGTCCTACGAGCAGTACTTC	CASSYIGGAESYEQYF
TRBV5-1	13	TRBJ1-1	medium-sized	.	TGCGCCAGCAGTCCCACGGGGTTCACTGAAGCTTTCTTT	CASSPTGFTEAFF
TRBV16	14	TRBJ1-2	.	.	TGTGCCAGCAGCCAATCCACAGCTAACTATGGCTACACCTTC	CASSQSTANYGYTF
TRBV6-2/TRBV6-3	14	TRBJ2-5	.	.	TGTGCCAGCATCAAAACAGGTGTTACAGAGACCCAGTACTTC	CASIKTGVTETQYF
TRBV6-2/TRBV6-3	16	TRBJ1-5	.	.	TGTGCCAGCAGCTCCCTGGGTTCCCAGGGCAATCAGCCCCAGCATTTT	CASSSLGSQGNQPQHF
TRBV6-5	16	TRBJ1-1	many	.	TGTGCCAGCAGACTCGACAGGACGGGCCCGAACACTGAAGCTTTCTTT	CASRLDRTGPNTEAFF
TRBV20-1	14	TRBJ2-2	few	TRBD2	TGCAGTGCTTGGACTAGCGGGAGGACCGGGGAGCTGTTTTTT	CSAWTSGRTGELFF
TRBV4-3	15	TRBJ2-7	.	.	TGCGCCAGCAGCCAAGAAAGGGCCCCATTCTACGAGCAGTACTTC	CASSQERAPFYEQYF
TRBV24-1	16	TRBJ1-3	many	.	TGTGCCACCAGTGATTCTCGGGGTGGCCCAGGAAACACCATATATTTT	CATSDSRGGPGNTIYF
TRBV9	15	TRBJ2-1	many	TRBD2	TGTGCCAGCAGCGGCGGGACTAGCTCCTACAATGAGCAGTTCTTC	CASSGGTSSYNEQFF
TRBV7-2	20	TRBJ2-5	.	TRBD2	TGTGCCAGCAGCTTAGGGGGTTTGGGACTAGCGGGAGCCCCCAGGTTGACCCAGTACTTC	CASSLGGLGLAGAPRLTQYF
TRBV3-1	14	TRBJ2-1	many	TRBD2	TGTGCCAGCAGCCATCGGGGGAGGGCGAGTGAGCAGTTCTTC	CASSHRGRASEQFF